A single sample gave rise to the 4 T cell receptor beta chains below, sequenced in a study of blood T cells in healthy people across ages (dated by TCRdb to about 2015). The receptor library was made with 5' RACE. The instrument was an Illumina HiSeq 2500. A second PCR of roughly 7 to 12 cycles was performed with a sample-barcoded 5' primer and a J-beta primer mix. TCRdb's own reprocessing of the public reads used fastp at Q25 and MiXCR and kept productive beta chains. Each CDR3 protein appears once, grouped with its most common genes and DNA. Here the sample has 250,000 to 300,000 distinct CDR3 sequences; 27% occur a single time. 25% to 30% of the sample is held by the ten biggest clonotypes. The sequenced material came from blood. The origin of the receptors is a woman aged 65 to 85 in good health.

This chain uses TRBV20-1 with TRBJ1-6, with TRBD1 identical over 7 bases. The trim removed 5 bases at V and 9 bases at J, leaving 19 bases unmatched. This CDR3 comprises 17 residues. Germline V lookup: CDR1 DFQATT, CDR2 SNEGSKA (reference sequence). The CDR3 region has the DNA TGCAGTGCTCCCAACCCGGCGGAGGGGGCATTTAGTTCACCCCTCCACTTT. The encoded protein is CSAPNPAEGAFSSPLHF.

The chain joins TRBV10-3 to TRBJ2-5; D possibly corresponds to TRBD1 (6 bases). Trimming stripped 4 bases from V and 1 base from J, with 7 bases between. CDR3 length: 13 amino acids. The V gene's germline CDR1 is ENHRY and CDR2 SYGVKD. In nucleotides, the CDR3 is TGTGCCATCAGTGGGGACATCCAAGAGACCCAGTACTTC. Translated, it gives CAISGDIQETQYF.

V usage is TRBV20-1 and J usage is TRBJ1-1; no clear D. Germline V gene data show CDR1 as DFQATT and CDR2 as SNEGSKA (reference sequence). The V and J ends lost 5 bases and 3 bases respectively, with 10 bases between them. The CDR3 contains 12 residues. The CDR3 sequence is CSAPTSYTEAFF. For the CDR3, the DNA is TGCAGTGCTCCCACTAGCTACACTGAAGCTTTCTTT.

This clonotype showed up just a few times. The V and J genes are TRBV7-2 and TRBJ1-5; 7 bases are a match to TRBD1. The CDR3 is made up of 14 amino acids. From germline, CDR1 is SGHTA and CDR2 FQGNSA. The ends lost 5 bases at V and 7 bases at J; junction bases unmatched: 8. This CDR3 is CASSIRQGGQPQHF. CDR3 bases: TGTGCCAGCAGCATACGACAGGGTGGGCAGCCCCAGCATTTT.